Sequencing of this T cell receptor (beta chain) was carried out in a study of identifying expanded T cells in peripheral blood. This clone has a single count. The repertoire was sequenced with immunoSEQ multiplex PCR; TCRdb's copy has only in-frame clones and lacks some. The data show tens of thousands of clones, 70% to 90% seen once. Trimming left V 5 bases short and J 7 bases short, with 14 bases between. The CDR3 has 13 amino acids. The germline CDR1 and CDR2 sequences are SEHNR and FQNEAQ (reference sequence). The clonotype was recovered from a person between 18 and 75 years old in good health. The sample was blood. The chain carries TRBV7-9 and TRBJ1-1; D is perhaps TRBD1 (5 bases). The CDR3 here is CASSPPGTVEAFF. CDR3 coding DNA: TGTGCCAGCAGCCCACCGGGGACTGTTGAAGCTTTCTTT.